A single sample is the source of the 22 T cell receptor beta chains below, sequenced in a study of T-cell memory formation after mild COVID-19. TCRdb processed the 5' RACE reads anew with MiXCR; each CDR3 protein has one entry. The data show about 150,000 distinct CDR3 sequences, 20% to 25% seen once. The sequencing input was PBMCs or a T cell subset sorted from them (not recorded which). These receptors all come from an adult woman who had mild COVID-19 (a few samples of this study predate the infection). Cell type and time point are not known.

This clonotype has only a few counts. The chain carries TRBV7-9 and TRBJ1-2; D gene uncertain. The germline V and J ends were trimmed by 5 bases and 4 bases, with 14 bases remaining between them. Germline V gene data show CDR1 as SEHNR and CDR2 as FQNEAQ (reference sequence). CDR3 size: 14 residues. The CDR3 reads CASSPTLGFYGYTF. As DNA, the CDR3 is TGTGCCAGCAGCCCGACTCTAGGGTTCTATGGCTACACCTTC.

This clonotype has a handful of counts. V is TRBV7-9 and J is TRBJ2-1; D might be TRBD1 (6 bases). The V gene lost 5 bases and the J gene lost 8 bases, with 22 bases spanning the gap. CDR1 is SEHNR and CDR2 is FQNEAQ in the germline V gene (reference sequence). This CDR3 region has 16 residues. The CDR3 DNA sequence: TGTGCCAGCAGCCCTCCCTCCGGGACCCCAGGGGATGAGCAGTTCTTC. Protein: CASSPPSGTPGDEQFF.

The rearrangement joins TRBV30 to TRBJ2-1, with D perhaps TRBD2 (5 bases). CDR3 length: 10 amino acids. Trimming took 5 bases from V and 10 from J, leaving 9 bases between them. Germline CDR1 reads GTSNPN; CDR2 reads SVGIG (reference sequence). CDR3 region: CAWEGREQFF. CDR3 in DNA: TGTGCCTGGGAGGGTCGGGAGCAGTTCTTC.

This clonotype appeared once. The chain carries TRBV7-9 and TRBJ2-2, with 7 bases fitting TRBD2. The CDR3 is made up of 18 amino acids. Trimming removed 4 bases from V and 0 bases from J; junction bases left unmatched: 11. From germline, CDR1 is SEHNR and CDR2 FQNEAQ (reference sequence). CDR3 DNA: TGTGCCAGCAGCTCCGGGGGGTTGAGGCGAGCGAACACCGGGGAGCTGTTTTTT. This codes for CASSSGGLRRANTGELFF.

The chain has TRBV30 and TRBJ1-2; the D is unclear. Trimming left V 3 bases short and J 4 bases short, with 12 bases between. Germline loops: CDR1 GTSNPN, CDR2 SVGIG (reference sequence). The CDR3 totals 13 residues. CDR3 region: CAWREGFFYGYTF. As DNA, the CDR3 is TGTGCCTGGAGGGAAGGGTTCTTCTATGGCTACACCTTC.

This sequence joins TRBV5-6 and TRBJ2-1; D might be TRBD1 or TRBD2, each matching 5 bases. The CDR3 is 17 amino acids. V was shortened by 0 bases and J by 4 bases, with 17 bases between the two germline ends. Germline V lookup: CDR1 SGHDT, CDR2 YYEEEE. The CDR3 DNA reads TGTGCCAGCAGCTTGGTAGGGGCTAGCCAGGCATACAATGAGCAGTTCTTC. This gives the protein CASSLVGASQAYNEQFF.

The chain is built from TRBV5-4 and TRBJ1-2, with a tentative D call TRBD1 (5 bases). V was clipped by 4 bases and J by 4 bases, with 17 bases between them. This CDR3 has 15 residues. Germline V gives CDR1 SGHNT, CDR2 YYREEE (reference sequence). The CDR3 reads CASSPRTEGIYGYTF. Written as DNA, the CDR3 is TGTGCCAGCAGCCCGCGGACGGAGGGGATCTATGGCTACACCTTC.

CDR3 in DNA: TGTGCCAGCAGCTTGCGTACCGGTCAGCCCCAGCATTTT. This gives the protein CASSLRTGQPQHF. The V and J genes are TRBV5-5 and TRBJ1-5; D unresolved. Germline V CDR1 and CDR2: SGHKS, YYEKEE (reference sequence). This CDR3 comprises 13 residues. The V and J ends lost 1 base and 6 bases respectively, with 8 bases between them. Full variable domain (outside the CDR3, taken from reference TRBV5-5 and TRBJ1-5): DAGVTQSPTHLIKTRGQQVTLRCSPISGHKSVSWYQQVLGQGPQFIFQYYEKEERGRGNFPDRFSARQFPNYSSELNVNALLLGDSALYLCASSLRTGQPQHFGDGTRLSIL.

The chain recombines TRBV7-9 with TRBJ2-1, with a weak D call TRBD2 (6 bases). There are 14 residues in the CDR3. Trimming took 10 bases from V and 7 from J, leaving 20 bases between them. The V gene's germline CDR1 is SEHNR and CDR2 FQNEAQ (reference sequence). The CDR3 region has the DNA TGTGCCACGTTCGTAGCGGCGACGGGGAATGAGCAGTTCTTC. Encoded protein: CATFVAATGNEQFF.

The chain recombines TRBV20-1 with TRBJ2-7, with 12 bases that match TRBD2. After removal of 0 bases from V and 3 bases from J, the junction contained 9 bases not matched to a gene. Germline-derived CDR1 and CDR2 are DFQATT and SNEGSKA (reference sequence). The CDR3 loop spans 17 amino acids. The CDR3 region is CSARDPSTSGRFYEQYF. CDR3 sequence (DNA): TGCAGTGCTAGAGATCCCTCCACTAGCGGGAGGTTCTACGAGCAGTACTTC.

V usage is TRBV4-1 and J usage is TRBJ1-2; D gene unclear. The germline V and J ends were trimmed by 3 bases and 7 bases, with 12 bases remaining between them. The CDR3 sequence is 13 residues long. Germline V CDR1 and CDR2: MGHRA, YSYEKL. CDR3 sequence: CASSQGFARGYTF. CDR3 nucleotide sequence: TGCGCCAGCAGCCAGGGTTTCGCTCGTGGCTACACCTTC.

J is TRBJ1-5 and V is TRBV20-1; D remains ambiguous. This CDR3 has 13 residues. The germline V and J ends were trimmed by 6 bases and 0 bases, with 9 bases remaining between them. Germline V gives CDR1 DFQATT, CDR2 SNEGSKA (reference sequence). CDR3 DNA sequence: TGCAGTGCCTTAGACGGTAGCAATCAGCCCCAGCATTTT. Translation gives CSALDGSNQPQHF.

The sample holds a few counts of this clonotype. The chain uses TRBV28 and TRBJ2-3, with D perhaps matching TRBD1 (5 bases). The CDR3 has 14 residues. CDR1 and CDR2 from the germline V gene are MDHEN and SYDVKM. V was trimmed by 6 bases and J by 4 bases, leaving 14 bases between them. CDR3 region: CASRAEGVADTQYF. The CDR3 nucleotides are TGTGCCAGCAGGGCGGAAGGGGTCGCAGATACGCAGTATTTT.

This clonotype was observed a handful of times. V is TRBV11-2 and J is TRBJ2-4; 7 nucleotides agree with TRBD1. Germline loops: CDR1 SGHAT, CDR2 FQNNGV. V was pared by 0 bases and J by 6 bases, with 11 bases of the junction left unmatched. This CDR3 has 17 amino acids. CDR3 sequence (DNA): TGTGCCAGCAGCTTAGATTCTTGGGGACAGACCCTAAACATTCAGTACTTC. Its translation: CASSLDSWGQTLNIQYF.

V is TRBV7-3 and J is TRBJ2-3; no clear D gene. The germline V gene has CDR1 SGHTA and CDR2 FQGTGA. The CDR3 runs 13 residues. Trimming shortened V by 4 bases and J by 5 bases, and 10 bases separated the two germline ends. The CDR3 protein is CASSYFHGDTQYF. CDR3 DNA: TGTGCCAGCAGCTATTTCCACGGAGATACGCAGTATTTT. The complete variable domain, with remaining parts taken from reference TRBV7-3 and TRBJ2-3, reads GAGVSQTPSNKVTEKGKYVELRCDPISGHTALYWYRQSLGQGPEFLIYFQGTGAADDSGLPNDRFFAVRPEGSVSTLKIQRTERGDSAVYLCASSYFHGDTQYFGPGTRLTVL.

V and J are TRBV29-1 and TRBJ2-1; D is possibly TRBD2 (6 bases). The length of the CDR3 is 19 residues. Germline V gives CDR1 SQVTM, CDR2 ANQGSEA. Between the trimmed V and J ends, which lost 4 bases and 8 bases, there was a span of 33 bases. The CDR3 region is CSVGDPHYSGSTKPHEQFF. The CDR3 region has the DNA TGCAGCGTTGGCGACCCTCATTACTCCGGGAGCACCAAGCCTCATGAGCAGTTCTTC.

The chain uses TRBV7-9 and TRBJ2-7; D is unclear. Per germline, CDR1 SEHNR and CDR2 FQNEAQ (reference sequence). Trimming removed 4 bases from V and 3 bases from J, with 16 bases in between. The CDR3 has 15 amino acids. The DNA of the CDR3 is TGTGCCAGCAGCTCCCACAAGTTGGCGGTCTACGAGCAGTACTTC. Its translation is CASSSHKLAVYEQYF.

The chain has TRBV6-2 or TRBV6-3 and TRBJ2-7; TRBD1 might be the D (5 bases). V was pared by 8 bases and J by 0 bases, with 17 bases between. The germline CDR1 and CDR2 sequences are MNHEY and SVGEGT. The CDR3 spans 15 residues. The CDR3 is CASGTPTASSYEQYV. CDR3 nucleotides: TGTGCCAGCGGAACACCGACAGCAAGCTCCTACGAGCAGTACGTC.

The V and J genes are TRBV5-5 and TRBJ2-1; D possibly corresponds to TRBD1 (6 bases). V lost 4 bases to trimming and J lost 4 bases, with 21 bases between them. The CDR3 is 17 residues long. From germline, CDR1 is SGHKS and CDR2 YYEKEE (reference sequence). The DNA for the CDR3 is TGTGCCAGCAGCCGTAAACTGGACAGAGTAGCTTACAATGAGCAGTTCTTC. It codes for CASSRKLDRVAYNEQFF.

The sample holds a few counts of this clonotype. The chain employs TRBV24-1 and TRBJ1-2; 9 positions match TRBD1. This CDR3 has 17 amino acids. With 1 base clipped from V and 2 bases from J, the junction kept 7 bases outside the gene matches. CDR1 is KGHDR, CDR2 SFDVKD, per germline. The CDR3 sequence: CATSDFDPTGGNYGYTF. CDR3 coding DNA: TGTGCCACCAGTGATTTCGATCCGACAGGGGGGAACTATGGCTACACCTTC.

This clonotype was detected only once. The J gene is TRBJ1-2, the V gene TRBV7-4; D not certain. Germline-derived CDR1 and CDR2 are SGHVT and SQSDAQ. The CDR3 spans 15 residues. The V end lost 5 bases, the J end lost 0 bases, and 13 bases lay between the germline ends. The CDR3 nucleotides are TGTGCCAGCAGCCAACGGCCCCTTACTAACTATGGCTACACCTTC. It specifies CASSQRPLTNYGYTF.

This clonotype was counted many times. The genes are TRBV5-1 and TRBJ2-1, with 7 bases aligning to TRBD2. Germline V gives CDR1 SGHRS, CDR2 YFSETQ. The CDR3 length is 14 residues. Trimming took 2 bases from V and 7 from J; bases not matched to a gene: 6. The CDR3 region is CASSFPAGRNEQFF. DNA of the CDR3: TGCGCCAGCAGCTTCCCAGCGGGAAGGAATGAGCAGTTCTTC.